One TCR beta chain is described in this entry. J was trimmed by 5 bases and V by 2 bases; bases with no gene match: 5. CDR3 length: 15 amino acids. Germline assignment: CDR1 LNHDA and CDR2 SQIVND (reference sequence). Repertoires were generated with immunoSEQ multiplex PCR, while TCRdb's copy carries only in-frame clones and drops some. Seen here are under 150,000 clones, around 97% observed once, and the top ten hold 0.44%. The data derive from a study of T cell changes during pregnancy in multiple sclerosis. The input for sequencing was peripheral blood, taken after pregnancy. The J gene is TRBJ2-5, the V gene TRBV19; TRBD2 matches at 10 bases. The source is a female donor with multiple sclerosis, enrolled in a pregnancy study. The CDR3 bases are TGTGCCAGTAGTATAACTCCGGGACTAGCGGAGACCCAGTACTTC. This translates into CASSITPGLAETQYF.